These 26 T cell receptor beta chains were sequenced from one sample in a study of cytomegalovirus exposure and HLA in healthy donors. A multiplex PCR was run with 60 Vbeta primers and 13 Jbeta primers. Assay used: immunoSEQ multiplex PCR; TCRdb lists only in-frame clones, some missing. Altogether about 160,000 clones are present, about 71% being singletons, with the ten largest covering more than 2.5%. Sequenced material: PBMCs. These receptors all stem from a woman younger than 45 in good health and CMV-seronegative.

This sequence joins TRBV5-1 and TRBJ2-3; 12 nucleotides agree with TRBD2. CDR1 is SGHRS, CDR2 YFSETQ, per germline. The CDR3 has 18 residues. Trimming removed 4 bases from V and 5 bases from J; junction bases left unmatched: 14. CDR3 loop: CASSGGASGGGQGDTQYF. The CDR3, as DNA: TGCGCCAGCAGCGGTGGGGCTAGCGGGGGGGGCCAGGGAGATACGCAGTATTTT.

V usage is TRBV28 and J usage is TRBJ2-1; TRBD2 aligns across 8 bases. J gave up 6 bases and V 8 bases, and 9 bases lay outside the gene matches. Germline lookup yields CDR1 MDHEN and CDR2 SYDVKM. The CDR3 spans 14 residues. The CDR3 DNA is TGTGCCAGCCGAGCGGGAGATTTCCGCAATGAGCAGTTCTTC. It translates to CASRAGDFRNEQFF.

This clone has just one count. This rearrangement joins TRBV4-2 to TRBJ1-2; 7 bases agree with TRBD1. The CDR3 covers 17 residues. CDR1 and CDR2 (germline): LGHNA, YNFKEQ. V was pared by 0 bases and J by 0 bases, with 7 bases of the junction left unmatched. CDR3 bases: TGTGCCAGCAGCCAAGATAAAGGGGACAGTTCTAACTATGGCTACACCTTC. Its protein product is CASSQDKGDSSNYGYTF.

The J gene is TRBJ2-1, the V gene TRBV19; tentatively, D is TRBD1 (6 bases). CDR1 is LNHDA, CDR2 SQIVND, per germline (reference sequence). Trimming stripped 11 bases from V and 0 bases from J, with 23 bases between. This CDR3 spans 17 amino acids. The CDR3 coding sequence is TGTGCCTCTACCCGAGTTGTGGGGACATTCTCCTACAATGAGCAGTTCTTC. Its protein product is CASTRVVGTFSYNEQFF.

The V and J genes are TRBV5-4 and TRBJ1-3; D unclear. Trimming pared 3 bases from V and 0 bases from J, leaving 10 bases between. The CDR3 has 15 residues. The germline V gene encodes CDR1 SGHNT and CDR2 YYREEE (reference sequence). This chain's CDR3 is CASSSGSNSGNTIYF. CDR3 bases: TGTGCCAGCAGCTCGGGGTCAAACTCTGGAAACACCATATATTTT.

V usage is TRBV6-6 and J usage is TRBJ1-1, with no clear D. The CDR3 runs 16 residues. V lost 1 base and J 1 base, leaving 13 bases between the germline ends. Germline values: CDR1 MNHNY, CDR2 SVGAGI (reference sequence). The DNA of the CDR3 is TGTGCCAGCAGTTACTTGCTAGGCCCTGGGAACACTGAAGCTTTCTTT. This encodes CASSYLLGPGNTEAFF.

This clone was seen more than once but under ten times. The chain employs TRBV5-4 and TRBJ1-1; weak D call: TRBD1 (6 bases). CDR3 size: 15 residues. Trimming shortened V by 4 bases and J by 0 bases, and 13 bases separated the two germline ends. Looked up from germline, CDR1 is SGHNT and CDR2 is YYREEE (reference sequence). The DNA for the CDR3 is TGTGCCAGCAGCATCCACAGGGCTTTGAACACTGAAGCTTTCTTT. The encoded protein is CASSIHRALNTEAFF. Drawing the rest from reference TRBV5-4 and TRBJ1-1, the complete variable domain is ETGVTQSPTHLIKTRGQQVTLRCSSQSGHNTVSWYQQALGQGPQFIFQYYREEENGRGNFPPRFSGLQFPNYSSELNVNALELDDSALYLCASSIHRALNTEAFFGQGTRLTVV.

V usage is TRBV6-1 and J usage is TRBJ2-1; possible D gene TRBD2, 6 bases. The CDR3 contains 15 residues. Trimming removed 3 bases from V and 8 bases from J, with 17 bases in between. CDR1 and CDR2 from the germline V gene are MNHNS and SASEGT. The CDR3 nucleotides are TGTGCCAGCAGTGAGTTGGGGGGATTTATTTATGAGCAGTTCTTC. Its protein is CASSELGGFIYEQFF.

CDR3 in DNA: TGTGCCAGCAGCCAGCGACTAGCGGGACAAGAGACCCAGTACTTC. It translates to CASSQRLAGQETQYF. The genes are TRBV14 and TRBJ2-5; 11 positions agree with TRBD2. The germline V gene has CDR1 SGHDN and CDR2 FVKESK. Germline trimming cut 3 bases from V and 2 bases from J; bases unmatched to any gene: 2. This CDR3 has 15 residues.

This rearrangement joins TRBV9 to TRBJ2-6; no definite D call. Trimming shortened V by 4 bases and J by 3 bases, and 8 bases separated the two germline ends. The germline gives CDR1 SGDLS, CDR2 YYNGEE. This CDR3 has 14 residues. The CDR3 spells CASSPRNGANVLTF. The CDR3 coding sequence is TGTGCCAGCAGCCCGAGGAATGGGGCCAACGTCCTGACTTTC.

The CDR3 is CASSQESGVSYNEQFF. CDR3 coding DNA: TGTGCCAGCAGCCAAGAATCAGGGGTGTCCTACAATGAGCAGTTCTTC. The chain employs TRBV4-2 and TRBJ2-1; D is possibly TRBD1 (6 bases). This CDR3 region has 16 residues. V was pared by 0 bases and J by 1 base, with 10 bases between. Germline V gene lookup returns CDR1 LGHNA and CDR2 YNFKEQ.

This clone was seen just once. The chain couples TRBV11-2 to TRBJ2-5; no definite D call. Between the trimmed V and J ends, which lost 2 bases and 2 bases, there was a span of 6 bases. This CDR3 contains 13 residues. Germline lookup yields CDR1 SGHAT and CDR2 FQNNGV. The CDR3 is CASSLNRQETQYF. The CDR3 nucleotides read TGTGCCAGCAGCTTAAACCGGCAAGAGACCCAGTACTTC.

The rearrangement uses TRBV6-5 and TRBJ2-2, with D possibly TRBD1 on 5 matching bases. Germline V gene lookup returns CDR1 MNHEY and CDR2 SVGAGI. CDR3 length: 13 amino acids. Trimming took off 2 bases at V and 4 bases at J, with 5 bases between the two ends. The CDR3 DNA sequence: TGTGCCAGCAGTTACGGGGCCACCGGGGAGCTGTTTTTT. Residues: CASSYGATGELFF.

The V gene is TRBV4-3, the J gene TRBJ2-1, with D perhaps TRBD2 (7 bases). The CDR3 runs to 17 residues. The germline V gene has CDR1 LGHNA and CDR2 YSLEER. V gave up 4 bases and J gave up 3 bases, with 19 bases separating them. In nucleotides, the CDR3 is TGCGCCAGCAGCCCACGGGACCGGGGGGCTTTCTACAATGAGCAGTTCTTC. This codes for CASSPRDRGAFYNEQFF.

The genes are TRBV27 and TRBJ2-7; 7 bases align to TRBD2. The CDR3 is made up of 15 amino acids. Germline V gene sequence: CDR1 MNHEY, CDR2 SMNVEV (reference sequence). With V trimmed by 5 bases and J by 3 bases, 10 bases remained unmatched. This chain's CDR3 is CASSPRGDGVYEQYF. The CDR3 DNA sequence: TGTGCCAGCAGTCCCCGGGGGGATGGCGTCTACGAGCAGTACTTC.

The chain employs TRBV18 and TRBJ2-1, with TRBD1 matching 8 bases. Germline V lookup: CDR1 KGHSH, CDR2 LQKENI. The CDR3 covers 13 residues. The trim removed 5 bases at V and 6 bases at J, leaving 3 bases unmatched. The CDR3, as DNA: TGTGCCAGCTCAGAACAGGGGGGCAATGAGCAGTTCTTC. This gives the protein CASSEQGGNEQFF.

This clone was detected only a few times. The chain couples TRBV19 to TRBJ2-1; D not certain. The CDR3 totals 14 residues. V dropped 7 bases and J dropped 0 bases, with 10 bases sitting between them. CDR1 is LNHDA and CDR2 is SQIVND in the germline V gene (reference sequence). The CDR3 region is CASTLRISYNEQFF. CDR3 DNA sequence: TGTGCCAGTACCCTCAGGATCTCCTACAATGAGCAGTTCTTC.

The chain joins TRBV5-1 to TRBJ1-2; TRBD1 might be the D (6 bases). The CDR3 loop spans 14 amino acids. CDR1 and CDR2 (germline): SGHRS, YFSETQ. V was cut by 0 bases and J by 4 bases, with 10 bases left in between. The CDR3 nucleotides are TGCGCCAGCAGCTTGGCGGGGGGCAGCTATGGCTACACCTTC. Translated, it gives CASSLAGGSYGYTF.

This chain links TRBV27 with TRBJ2-7; 14 bases agree with TRBD2. The CDR3 runs 18 residues. V trimming: 6 bases; J trimming: 2 bases; junction bases outside the gene matches: 12. The V gene's germline CDR1 is MNHEY and CDR2 SMNVEV (reference sequence). The CDR3 DNA reads TGTGCCAGCAGACGTACCGGGACTAGCGGGAGCGGCCCCTACGAGCAGTACTTC. Its protein product is CASRRTGTSGSGPYEQYF.

V is TRBV30 and J is TRBJ1-1, with TRBD1 matching over 8 bases. V shed 0 bases, J shed 4 bases, and the junction held 4 bases outside the gene matches. The CDR3 covers 14 residues. In germline, CDR1 is GTSNPN, CDR2 SVGIG (reference sequence). The CDR3: CAWSVRTGTTEAFF. CDR3 DNA: TGTGCCTGGAGTGTACGGACAGGGACCACTGAAGCTTTCTTT. The whole variable domain, remainder taken from reference TRBV30 and TRBJ1-1, is SQTIHQWPATLVQPVGSPLSLECTVEGTSNPNLYWYRQAAGRGLQLLFYSVGIGQISSEVPQNLSASRPQDRQFILSSKKLLLSDSGFYLCAWSVRTGTTEAFFGQGTRLTVV.

The V gene is TRBV30, the J gene TRBJ1-5; D remains ambiguous. The ends were cut back, 2 bases at V and 6 bases at J, with 11 bases in the middle. The CDR3 sequence is 13 residues long. Germline CDR1 GTSNPN, CDR2 SVGIG (reference sequence). CDR3 sequence: CAWSLGVSQPQHF. In DNA, the CDR3 is TGTGCCTGGAGTTTGGGAGTAAGTCAGCCCCAGCATTTT.

This clone has just a few counts. CDR3 nucleotides: TGCGCCAGCAGCCTTTATGCACCAGGGACCGGGGAGCTGTTTTTT. Translating it yields CASSLYAPGTGELFF. This chain uses TRBV4-1 with TRBJ2-2; tentative D call: TRBD1 (5 bases). V shed 4 bases and J shed 5 bases, with 14 bases lying between them. CDR1 MGHRA and CDR2 YSYEKL come from the germline V gene. CDR3 size: 15 residues.

The chain recombines TRBV10-3 with TRBJ2-2; 8 nucleotides agree with TRBD2. There are 18 residues in the CDR3. The germline CDR1 and CDR2 sequences are ENHRY and SYGVKD. V was pared by 2 bases and J by 5 bases, with 13 bases of the junction left unmatched. The CDR3 DNA is TGTGCCATCAGTGAGCTCACCTCGGGGACTAGTCGGACCGGGGAGCTGTTTTTT. It is translated as CAISELTSGTSRTGELFF.

This chain connects TRBV4-1 to TRBJ2-1; 8 bases are a match to TRBD2. With 0 bases clipped from V and 8 bases from J, the junction kept 9 bases outside the gene matches. This CDR3 spans 16 amino acids. Germline assignment: CDR1 MGHRA and CDR2 YSYEKL. The CDR3 region is CASSQETGLVGDEQFF. The CDR3, as DNA: TGCGCCAGCAGCCAAGAAACGGGACTAGTCGGCGATGAGCAGTTCTTC.

Only one count was recorded for this clone. This rearrangement joins TRBV28 to TRBJ2-1; 8 bases are shared with TRBD1. Germline lookup yields CDR1 MDHEN and CDR2 SYDVKM. This CDR3 region has 15 residues. The V gene end was trimmed by 7 bases and the J gene end by 4 bases; junction bases not matched to a gene: 9. Here the CDR3 reads CASTSTGVRYNEQFF. The CDR3 nucleotides read TGTGCCAGCACCTCGACAGGGGTGAGGTACAATGAGCAGTTCTTC.

This clone occurred a few times. This chain links TRBV2 with TRBJ1-1; D is unclear. The germline V gene encodes CDR1 SNHLY and CDR2 FYNNEI. This CDR3 comprises 14 residues. Trimming left V 6 bases short and J 2 bases short, with 13 bases between. CDR3: CASRSGVSNTEAFF. CDR3 sequence (DNA): TGTGCCAGCAGGTCTGGAGTTTCCAACACTGAAGCTTTCTTT.